These 32 T cell receptor beta chains were all obtained from the same sample, sequenced in a study of T cells in Graves' hyperthyroidism and ophthalmopathy (dated by TCRdb to the late 2010s). Library preparation employed multiplex PCR. TCRdb lists the instrument as Illumina HiSeq 2000. The TCR beta CDR3 regions were amplified from RNA transcripts. A first-round RT-PCR of the TCR CDR3 used the HTBI primer set with the Qiagen OneStep RT-PCR kit. TCRdb trimmed the raw reads at Q25, called clones with MiXCR and kept productive beta chains. A single entry per CDR3 protein holds the most common genes and DNA from its merged rows. Present in this sample are roughly 400,000 distinct CDR3 sequences, around 15% of which were seen just once. 28% of the sample is held by the ten biggest clonotypes. The source material was blood. These receptors originate from a man over 45 with Graves' ophthalmopathy.

This clonotype occurred a few times. CDR3 in DNA: TGCAGCGTGACAGCGGGCGGGGCCAACGTCCTGACTTTC. Amino acids: CSVTAGGANVLTF. V is TRBV29-1 and J is TRBJ2-6; TRBD2 might be the D (6 bases). Germline V lookup: CDR1 SQVTM, CDR2 ANQGSEA. V lost 6 bases to trimming and J lost 4 bases, with 10 bases between them. This CDR3 is 13 amino acids long.

This clonotype was seen repeatedly, ten times or more. This rearrangement joins TRBV11-2 to TRBJ2-7; possibly TRBD1 for D (6 bases). From germline, CDR1 is SGHAT and CDR2 FQNNGV. The CDR3 contains 15 residues. Trimming left V 1 base short and J 6 bases short, with 16 bases between. The CDR3 sequence is CASSLVVAGVGEQYF. The CDR3 DNA sequence: TGTGCCAGCAGCTTAGTGGTGGCAGGGGTTGGCGAGCAGTACTTC.

This clonotype was counted between two and nine times. The J gene is TRBJ2-3, the V gene TRBV30; a weak D match, TRBD2 (6 bases). The CDR3 runs 16 residues. V shed 7 bases and J shed 4 bases, with 24 bases lying between them. The germline V gene has CDR1 GTSNPN and CDR2 SVGIG (reference sequence). CDR3 nucleotide sequence: TGTGCCTTGGGGATTAGCGGCCCATTACATCCAGATACGCAGTATTTT. This translates into CALGISGPLHPDTQYF.

This clonotype was counted many times. The V call is TRBV3-1, the J call TRBJ1-5; D not certain. The CDR3 has 15 amino acids. The germline CDR1 and CDR2 sequences are LGHDT and YNNKEL (reference sequence). V shed 1 base and J shed 9 bases, with 16 bases lying between them. CDR3 coding DNA: TGTGCCAGCAGCCAAGGCAGGACTATCGGTGGGCCCCAGCATTTT. Protein product: CASSQGRTIGGPQHF.

This clonotype was seen ten or more times. The chain has TRBV20-1 and TRBJ1-5; D might be TRBD1 (5 bases). Germline V gives CDR1 DFQATT, CDR2 SNEGSKA (reference sequence). Trimming took 5 bases from V and 5 from J, leaving 13 bases between them. This CDR3 has 13 amino acids. Written as DNA, the CDR3 is TGCAGTGCTCCGGGACCTGGAGATCAGCCCCAGCATTTT. Protein sequence: CSAPGPGDQPQHF.

V and J are TRBV20-1 and TRBJ2-1; 14 bases line up with TRBD2. This CDR3 has 15 amino acids. J gave up 7 bases and V 1 base, and 3 bases lay outside the gene matches. CDR1 DFQATT and CDR2 SNEGSKA come from the germline V gene (reference sequence). The CDR3 here is CSARVGTSGSNEQFF. The CDR3 DNA follows: TGCAGTGCTAGAGTTGGGACTAGCGGGAGTAATGAGCAGTTCTTC.

This clonotype showed up just a few times. The chain has TRBV29-1 and TRBJ2-1; weak D call: TRBD1 (5 bases). V was pared by 3 bases and J by 3 bases, with 9 bases between. The CDR3 is 13 amino acids. Germline CDR1 reads SQVTM; CDR2 reads ANQGSEA. The CDR3 DNA reads as TGCAGCGTTGAGGACAAACTCTACAATGAGCAGTTCTTC. Translated, it gives CSVEDKLYNEQFF.

This clonotype was counted a few times. The V gene is TRBV10-3, the J gene TRBJ2-5, with 8 bases identical to TRBD1. The germline V gene has CDR1 ENHRY and CDR2 SYGVKD. CDR3 length: 13 amino acids. V lost 8 bases, J lost 1 base, and 3 bases stayed unmatched. CDR3 in DNA: TGTGCCATCGGACAGGGAATCCAAGAGACCCAGTACTTC. Protein sequence: CAIGQGIQETQYF.

Ten or more counts support this clonotype. The chain joins TRBV20-1 to TRBJ2-5, with TRBD2 identical over 16 bases. The junction had 8 bases not matched to a gene; V was cut back by 5 bases and J by 5 bases. The CDR3 is 16 amino acids. Germline CDR1 and CDR2: DFQATT and SNEGSKA (reference sequence). The CDR3 reads CSARKGLAGGPETQYF. The CDR3 bases are TGCAGTGCTCGCAAGGGACTAGCGGGAGGGCCTGAGACCCAGTACTTC.

This clonotype appeared many times. V gene TRBV20-1 combines with J gene TRBJ2-7; 9 nucleotides align to TRBD2. Trimming took 2 bases from V and 2 from J; bases not matched to a gene: 4. The germline V gene has CDR1 DFQATT and CDR2 SNEGSKA (reference sequence). There are 14 residues in the CDR3. The CDR3 bases are TGCAGTGCTAGATCGGCTAGCGGGACCTACGAGCAGTACTTC. It yields the protein CSARSASGTYEQYF.

This clonotype was found a few times. This chain connects TRBV6-5 to TRBJ2-3; possibly TRBD2 for D (5 bases). The germline V and J ends were trimmed by 0 bases and 5 bases, with 12 bases remaining between them. Germline-derived CDR1 and CDR2 are MNHEY and SVGAGI. This CDR3 has 15 residues. The CDR3 sequence is CASSYSGGSKDTQYF. The CDR3 DNA reads as TGTGCCAGCAGTTACTCTGGAGGCTCTAAAGATACGCAGTATTTT.

This clonotype was found many times. The chain combines TRBV7-8 with TRBJ1-4; the D gene is possibly TRBD1 (6 bases). The CDR3 contains 15 residues. The V end was cut by 6 bases, the J end by 10 bases, with 21 bases between. Germline CDR1 and CDR2: SGHVS and FQNEAQ. The CDR3 here is CASRGEQGMEGKLFF. The DNA for the CDR3 is TGTGCCAGCAGAGGAGAACAGGGAATGGAAGGAAAACTGTTTTTT.

This clonotype was seen many times. The chain carries TRBV6-1 and TRBJ2-5; the D gene is possibly TRBD1 (5 bases). Germline lookup yields CDR1 MNHNS and CDR2 SASEGT. This CDR3 has 13 amino acids. V was cut by 5 bases and J by 1 base, with 8 bases left in between. CDR3 sequence: CASSRQIQETQYF. The CDR3 DNA is TGTGCCAGCAGTCGACAGATCCAAGAGACCCAGTACTTC.

In regard to this clonotype: Possible read error: a much larger clone is one base away. The gene calls are TRBV4-1 and TRBJ2-7; D possibly corresponds to TRBD2 (6 bases). This CDR3 has 14 residues. Per the germline V gene, CDR1 is MGHRA and CDR2 is YSYEKL. V was trimmed by 1 base and J by 7 bases, leaving 14 bases between them. CDR3 nucleotide sequence: TGCGCCAGCAGCCAAGGGGGGGTACGCAATGAGCAGTACTTC. Its protein product is CASSQGGVRNEQYF.

There are many counts of this clonotype. This rearrangement joins TRBV18 to TRBJ1-3; D call uncertain. This CDR3 is 15 amino acids long. Germline loops: CDR1 KGHSH, CDR2 LQKENI. V gave up 1 base and J gave up 0 bases, with 7 bases separating them. The CDR3 sequence: CASSPREGSGNTIYF. The CDR3 region has the DNA TGTGCCAGCTCACCACGCGAGGGCTCTGGAAACACCATATATTTT.

This clonotype was observed at least ten times. The chain links TRBV12-3 or TRBV12-4 to TRBJ2-1; D may be TRBD2 (5 bases). Trimming removed 6 bases at V and 4 bases at J, with 19 bases between. The CDR3 covers 16 residues. As DNA, the CDR3 is TGTGCCAGCAGAGCGGCGGCTTCCTTGGGGTACAATGAGCAGTTCTTC. Residues: CASRAAASLGYNEQFF.

This clonotype was observed many times. The chain links TRBV5-1 to TRBJ2-1; possible D gene TRBD1, 6 bases. Per germline, CDR1 SGHRS and CDR2 YFSETQ. V lost 1 base, J lost 5 bases, and 13 bases lay in between. The CDR3 has 15 amino acids. CDR3 residues: CASSLLGASHNEQFF. In nucleotides, the CDR3 is TGCGCCAGCAGCTTGTTGGGGGCTTCCCACAATGAGCAGTTCTTC.

This clonotype was picked up many times. J is TRBJ2-7 and V is TRBV10-3, with 10 bases aligning to TRBD2. The CDR3 is 15 amino acids. Germline V CDR1 and CDR2: ENHRY, SYGVKD. V shed 0 bases, J shed 4 bases, and the junction held 3 bases outside the gene matches. CDR3 in amino acids: CAISESSGRRYEQYF. In nucleotides, the CDR3 is TGTGCCATCAGTGAGTCTAGCGGGAGGAGGTACGAGCAGTACTTC.

The J gene is TRBJ1-6, the V gene TRBV15; D may be TRBD1 (5 bases). Looked up from germline, CDR1 is LNHNV and CDR2 is YYDKDF (reference sequence). V dropped 1 base and J dropped 10 bases, with 17 bases sitting between them. The CDR3 spans 16 residues. The CDR3: CATSRVFGQGSSPLHF. The DNA of the CDR3 is TGTGCCACCAGCAGAGTGTTTGGGCAGGGAAGCTCACCCCTCCACTTT.

The chain recombines TRBV28 with TRBJ2-5; D may be TRBD1 or TRBD2 (6 bases each). V was clipped by 2 bases and J by 7 bases, with 20 bases between them. The CDR3 is made up of 16 amino acids. CDR1 and CDR2 from the germline V gene are MDHEN and SYDVKM. The CDR3 nucleotides read TGTGCCAGCAGTTTAATGGCAAAGGGGGGAGATGCGACCCAGTACTTC. This codes for CASSLMAKGGDATQYF.

The chain has TRBV28 and TRBJ1-2; no reliable D call. Trimming removed 3 bases from V and 4 bases from J, with 12 bases in between. CDR1 is MDHEN, CDR2 SYDVKM, per germline. The CDR3 contains 14 residues. For the CDR3, the DNA is TGTGCCAGCAGTTTTTATGGGGTTGGCTATGGCTACACCTTC. This codes for CASSFYGVGYGYTF.

This clonotype was seen ten or more times. The rearrangement uses TRBV18 and TRBJ1-4; 7 bases fit TRBD1. J lost 7 bases, V lost 6 bases, and 8 bases had no gene match. Germline values: CDR1 KGHSH, CDR2 LQKENI. The CDR3 covers 14 residues. The CDR3, as DNA: TGTGCCAGCTCGAGACAGGGACGAATTGAAAAACTGTTTTTT. As protein: CASSRQGRIEKLFF.

The chain uses TRBV5-1 and TRBJ1-1; possible D gene TRBD1, 5 bases. The CDR3 loop spans 13 amino acids. Between the trimmed V and J ends, which lost 4 bases and 7 bases, there was a span of 14 bases. Germline CDR1 is SGHRS and CDR2 is YFSETQ. In nucleotides, the CDR3 is TGCGCCAGCAGCGAGGGTTTGGGGGGTGAAGCTTTCTTT. Residues: CASSEGLGGEAFF.

For this clonotype: A much larger clone is a single base away; this may be a read error. This likely comes from a read error, as the CDR3 has no conserved phenylalanine or tryptophan at its end. V gene TRBV12-3 or TRBV12-4 combines with J gene TRBJ1-5; D unclear. V was trimmed by 1 base and J by 4 bases, leaving 17 bases between them. CDR3 length: 17 residues. CDR3 nucleotide sequence: TGTGCCAGCAGTTTAGGACGCGGCCTACTTGCAAATCAGCCCCAGCATCTT. This sequence encodes CASSLGRGLLANQPQHL.

In its sample, this clonotype was seen a few times. The chain couples TRBV2 to TRBJ2-7; TRBD1 is a possible D gene (5 bases). Germline CDR1 is SNHLY and CDR2 is FYNNEI. The CDR3 length is 15 residues. Between the trimmed V and J ends, which lost 5 bases and 7 bases, there was a span of 21 bases. Here the CDR3 reads CASSIPPQGLGEQYF. CDR3 DNA: TGTGCCAGCAGTATACCGCCCCAGGGCCTGGGGGAGCAGTACTTC.

This clonotype showed up just a few times. Written as DNA, the CDR3 is TGTGCCAGCAGTTCTTGGAACACAGATACGCAGTATTTT. Amino acids: CASSSWNTDTQYF. The J gene is TRBJ2-3, the V gene TRBV6-1, with D uncertain. Germline-derived CDR1 and CDR2 are MNHNS and SASEGT. The CDR3 consists of 13 residues. The V end lost 5 bases, the J end lost 2 bases, and 8 bases lay between the germline ends.

The table lists this clonotype with many counts. The V call is TRBV12-3 or TRBV12-4, the J call TRBJ1-2; TRBD1 is a possible D gene (6 bases). This CDR3 region has 14 residues. Deletions cut 6 bases from V and 5 bases from J, with 16 bases between. DNA of the CDR3: TGTGCCAGCAGCTCTATCGGACAGACTTATGGCTACACCTTC. As protein: CASSSIGQTYGYTF.

The J gene is TRBJ2-7, the V gene TRBV3-1, with D possibly matching TRBD2 (6 bases). Looked up from germline, CDR1 is LGHDT and CDR2 is YNNKEL (reference sequence). Trimming pared 0 bases from V and 6 bases from J, leaving 12 bases between. The CDR3 is 14 amino acids. In DNA, the CDR3 is TGTGCCAGCAGCCAAGATCCTACTAGCAGCGAGCAGTACTTC. It codes for CASSQDPTSSEQYF.

Note on this clonotype: A read error may be the cause here, since a much bigger clone is one base away. The CDR3 nucleotides are TGTGCCATCAGTAGAGGGACCGGGGAGCTGTTTTTT. Its translation: CAISRGTGELFF. This rearrangement joins TRBV10-3 to TRBJ2-2; D is possibly TRBD2 (5 bases). This CDR3 is built from 12 residues. Trimming removed 5 bases at V and 5 bases at J, with 6 bases between. Germline V gene data show CDR1 as ENHRY and CDR2 as SYGVKD.

As regards this clonotype: The limits of the CDR3 on the DNA are not certain, so only TCRdb's listed CDR3 is given. The V gene is TRBV14, the J gene TRBJ1-4; the DNA was not used to check the table's D call, TRBD1. 18 amino acids form the CDR3, both terminal residues included. CDR1 SGHDN and CDR2 FVKESK come from the germline V gene. CDR3: CASSQDRGGTALMKNCFF.

This clonotype has ten or more counts. The V and J genes are TRBV7-3 and TRBJ2-1, with D perhaps given as TRBD1 or TRBD2 (5 bases each). The V gene lost 5 bases and the J gene lost 0 bases, with 14 bases spanning the gap. Germline-derived CDR1 and CDR2 are SGHTA and FQGTGA. This CDR3 has 16 amino acids. For the CDR3, the DNA is TGTGCCAGCAGCGCACCGGGACCTAGCTCCTACAATGAGCAGTTCTTC. Its protein product is CASSAPGPSSYNEQFF.

This clonotype was recorded at least ten times. This rearrangement joins TRBV18 to TRBJ1-5; D uncertain. V shed 3 bases and J shed 2 bases, with 8 bases lying between them. CDR3 length: 14 residues. Germline CDR1 KGHSH, CDR2 LQKENI. The CDR3 here is CASSPTRGNQPQHF. In DNA, the CDR3 is TGTGCCAGCTCACCGACTCGGGGCAATCAGCCCCAGCATTTT.